This T cell receptor (beta chain) was identified in a study of OX40 agonist ivuxolimab in advanced cancers. Whole-study context: Ivuxolimab is an agonistic anti-OX40 (CD134) antibody, and patients were treated with it. Study-wide findings and caveats: Some patients without response likewise showed low normalized clonal expansion.

Note on this clone: Its antigen is not identified.

The data were produced by immunoSEQ multiplex PCR, yet TCRdb's version contains in-frame clones alone and is incomplete. In the table there are tens of thousands of clones, 75% to 90% of which are singletons. V shed 5 bases and J 4 bases; nucleotides not matched to a gene: 10. Germline V gives CDR1 SGHRS, CDR2 YFSETQ. The CDR3 sequence is 15 residues long. The receptor was derived from an adult with an advanced solid tumor such as melanoma, head and neck, liver or kidney cancer. The genes are TRBV5-1 and TRBJ2-5; TRBD1 matches 8 bases. This specimen consisted of CD4+ or CD8+ T cells sorted from blood, obtained in a trial of the OX40 agonist ivuxolimab. The CDR3 bases are TGCGCCAGCAGGCAGACAGGGGTGAGGGGAGAGACCCAGTACTTC. Its translation is CASRQTGVRGETQYF.